This TCR beta chain originates from a study of shared clonotypes between healthy human individuals. At the level of the study: Donor ages ranged 18 to 49 years: a couple of women, a few men.

CD45RO-negative, CCR7-positively selected cells formed the naive CD8 fraction, excluding terminally differentiated effector memory CD45RA+ cells. This CDR3 contains 13 residues. Germline V gene lookup returns CDR1 SQVTM and CDR2 ANQGSEA. Trimming took 2 bases from V and 3 from J, leaving 8 bases between them. 150 to 250 ng DNA, 25,000 to 30,000 T cell genomes, went into each sorted-subset replicate PCR. Clones were sequenced by immunoSEQ multiplex PCR, and TCRdb holds only the in-frame ones, with some missing. The table shows some 2.1 million clones, with 85% to 95% occurring only once. This TCR was sampled from a man aged 18 to 30 in good health. Some clones in this sample may be carry-over from other donors' samples. The chain recombines TRBV29-1 with TRBJ2-1; D is uncertain. Source material: naive CD8+ T cells from PBMCs. In DNA form, the CDR3 reads TGCAGCGTTGAACTCTCAAACTACAATGAGCAGTTCTTC. This encodes CSVELSNYNEQFF.